These 22 T cell receptor beta chains were sequenced from one sample in a study of T cells in Graves' hyperthyroidism and ophthalmopathy. The TCR beta CDR3 regions underwent amplification using RNA transcripts as the source. First-round RT-PCR of the TCR CDR3 relied on the HTBI primer set. From the multiplex PCR reads, TCRdb called clonotypes with MiXCR, one entry per CDR3 protein. The data contain 500,000 to 650,000 distinct CDR3 sequences, approximately 48% of them singletons. The source material was peripheral blood or thyroid tissue (not recorded which). All receptors derive from an adult woman with Graves' disease, either hyperthyroidism or ophthalmopathy (not recorded which).

The sample holds many counts of this clonotype. The chain carries TRBV2 and TRBJ1-2; D remains ambiguous. This CDR3 has 11 amino acids. Trimming left V 3 bases short and J 4 bases short, with 3 bases between. CDR1 and CDR2 (germline): SNHLY, FYNNEI. CDR3 nucleotide sequence: TGTGCCAGCAGTGACCTCTATGGCTACACCTTC. It translates to CASSDLYGYTF. The full variable domain, with the rest looked up from reference TRBV2 and TRBJ1-2, is EPEVTQTPSHQVTQMGQEVILRCVPISNHLYFYWYRQILGQKVEFLVSFYNNEISEKSEIFDDQFSVERPDGSNFTLKIRSTKLEDSAMYFCASSDLYGYTFGSGTRLTVV.

The V gene is TRBV7-9, the J gene TRBJ2-5; 8 bases line up with TRBD1. The length of the CDR3 is 14 residues. V dropped 5 bases and J dropped 2; count of bases not matched to a gene: 4. Germline V lookup: CDR1 SEHNR, CDR2 FQNEAQ (reference sequence). CDR3 bases: TGTGCCAGCAGCAGGACAGGGCTACAAGAGACCCAGTACTTC. This encodes CASSRTGLQETQYF.

This clonotype was seen at least ten times. The rearrangement uses TRBV19 and TRBJ2-7, with D perhaps matching TRBD2 (5 bases). V was cut by 5 bases and J by 0 bases, with 11 bases left in between. The V gene's germline CDR1 is LNHDA and CDR2 SQIVND (reference sequence). There are 14 residues in the CDR3. The chain's CDR3 is CASSPTTLSYEQYF. CDR3 sequence (DNA): TGTGCCAGTAGTCCGACTACCCTCTCCTACGAGCAGTACTTC. Full variable domain (remainder filled in from reference TRBV19 and TRBJ2-7): DGGITQSPKYLFRKEGQNVTLSCEQNLNHDAMYWYRQDPGQGLRLIYYSQIVNDFQKGDIAEGYSVSREKKESFPLTVTSAQKNPTAFYLCASSPTTLSYEQYFGPGTRLTVT.

A word on this clonotype: A read error is likely, as this CDR3 ends without the conserved phenylalanine or tryptophan. Because the CDR3's place on the DNA is in doubt, the DNA is left out and the CDR3 is given as listed by TCRdb. The CDR3 is CAISPGTGFP. This chain connects TRBV10-3 to TRBJ1-4; the table's D gene call, TRBD1, was not cross checked with the DNA. CDR1 and CDR2 (germline): ENHRY, SYGVKD. The CDR3 totals 10 residues, both ends included.

The V and J genes are TRBV6-5 and TRBJ2-3; D not resolved. This CDR3 contains 11 residues. V was trimmed by 4 bases and J by 5 bases, leaving 4 bases between them. CDR1 MNHEY and CDR2 SVGAGI come from the germline V gene. The CDR3 spells CASSWEDTQYF. The CDR3 DNA is TGTGCCAGCAGTTGGGAAGATACGCAGTATTTT.

The V call is TRBV7-2, the J call TRBJ1-2, with TRBD1 matching over 7 bases. Germline CDR1 reads SGHTA; CDR2 reads FQGNSA. V lost 6 bases, J lost 3 bases, and 4 bases stayed unmatched. CDR3 length: 13 amino acids. The CDR3 reads CASSHDRDYGYTF. The CDR3 DNA reads as TGTGCCAGCAGTCATGACAGGGACTATGGCTACACCTTC.

The chain couples TRBV12-3 or TRBV12-4 to TRBJ2-5; D is undetermined. The CDR3 length is 13 residues. With 4 bases removed from V and 2 bases from J, the gap between germline ends came to 8 bases. Written as DNA, the CDR3 is TGTGCCAGCAGTTGGACGGCACAAGAGACCCAGTACTTC. It yields the protein CASSWTAQETQYF.

This clonotype has a count of ten or more. The chain joins TRBV2 to TRBJ2-5; D call uncertain. Germline CDR1 reads SNHLY; CDR2 reads FYNNEI. Deletions cut 8 bases from V and 1 base from J, with 14 bases between. The CDR3 sequence is 14 residues long. The chain's CDR3 is CASARLAVQETQYF. CDR3 coding DNA: TGTGCCAGCGCGCGGCTGGCAGTCCAAGAGACCCAGTACTTC.

This clonotype has a count of ten or more. The chain is built from TRBV6-1 and TRBJ1-2, with 8 bases matching TRBD1. From germline, CDR1 is MNHNS and CDR2 SASEGT. There are 13 residues in the CDR3. Trimming took 5 bases from V and 5 from J; bases not matched to a gene: 4. The CDR3 nucleotides read TGTGCCAGCAGTTCCGACAGGGGATATGGCTACACCTTC. It yields the protein CASSSDRGYGYTF.

The chain combines TRBV2 with TRBJ1-2; 10 positions match TRBD1. Germline CDR1 reads SNHLY; CDR2 reads FYNNEI. CDR3 length: 16 amino acids. J gave up 6 bases and V 5 bases, and 12 bases lay outside the gene matches. CDR3 DNA: TGTGCCAGCAGTCAATACAGACAGGGGGCCGGCGATGGCTACACCTTC. Residues: CASSQYRQGAGDGYTF.

The chain uses TRBV7-3 and TRBJ2-1, with 10 bases that match TRBD1. Per the germline V gene, CDR1 is SGHTA and CDR2 is FQGTGA. V lost 0 bases, J lost 2 bases, and 1 base stayed unmatched. The CDR3 extends over 16 amino acids. For the CDR3, the DNA is TGTGCCAGCAGCTTAACAGGGACAGGGGCCTACAATGAGCAGTTCTTC. It codes for CASSLTGTGAYNEQFF. Looking up the rest from reference TRBV7-3 and TRBJ2-1 gives the full variable domain: GAGVSQTPSNKVTEKGKYVELRCDPISGHTALYWYRQSLGQGPEFLIYFQGTGAADDSGLPNDRFFAVRPEGSVSTLKIQRTERGDSAVYLCASSLTGTGAYNEQFFGPGTRLTVL.

V usage is TRBV20-1 and J usage is TRBJ2-5; weak D call: TRBD1 (6 bases). This CDR3 contains 14 residues. Deletions cut 4 bases from V and 5 bases from J, with 17 bases between. Germline assignment: CDR1 DFQATT and CDR2 SNEGSKA (reference sequence). CDR3 DNA sequence: TGCAGTGCTAACGATCACAGGGCCGGGGAGACCCAGTACTTC. As protein: CSANDHRAGETQYF.

The J gene is TRBJ2-7, the V gene TRBV7-8, with a tentative D call TRBD2 (5 bases). V shed 6 bases and J shed 5 bases, with 14 bases lying between them. Per the germline V gene, CDR1 is SGHVS and CDR2 is FQNEAQ. The CDR3 sequence is 13 residues long. CDR3: CASRRALSDEQYF. The CDR3 coding sequence is TGTGCCAGCAGGAGGGCCCTCTCGGACGAGCAGTACTTC.

The chain has TRBV7-9 and TRBJ1-2, with a possible D match to TRBD1 (6 bases). Germline V gene data show CDR1 as SEHNR and CDR2 as FQNEAQ (reference sequence). The CDR3 runs 14 residues. Trimming shortened V by 6 bases and J by 0 bases, and 11 bases separated the two germline ends. CDR3 region: CASRERTANYGYTF. The CDR3 DNA is TGTGCCAGCAGGGAGAGGACAGCTAACTATGGCTACACCTTC.

This chain joins TRBV19 and TRBJ2-2, with 7 bases identical to TRBD1. Per the germline V gene, CDR1 is LNHDA and CDR2 is SQIVND (reference sequence). The V segment lost 5 bases and the J segment 8 bases; nucleotides outside the gene matches: 8. The CDR3 consists of 14 residues. CDR3 in amino acids: CASSLTGTPGELFF. The DNA for the CDR3 is TGTGCCAGTAGTCTGACAGGGACGCCAGGGGAGCTGTTTTTT.

This clonotype was counted many times. The rearrangement uses TRBV7-2 and TRBJ1-2; D perhaps matches TRBD1 (5 bases). Trimming took 7 bases from V and 3 from J, leaving 18 bases between them. Germline lookup yields CDR1 SGHTA and CDR2 FQGNSA. This CDR3 has 15 residues. In DNA, the CDR3 is TGTGCCAGCACTCCTTTCGGGGCTCAAGACTATGGCTACACCTTC. Amino acid sequence: CASTPFGAQDYGYTF.

V is TRBV20-1 and J is TRBJ2-5; possibly TRBD1 for D (5 bases). Germline CDR1 reads DFQATT; CDR2 reads SNEGSKA (reference sequence). The CDR3 runs to 13 residues. V lost 6 bases and J lost 5, with 16 bases in between. CDR3 bases: TGCAGTGCCAAAGGCCCAGGGTGGGAGACCCAGTACTTC. Translated: CSAKGPGWETQYF.

The chain employs TRBV15 and TRBJ1-3, with TRBD1 as a possible D gene (5 bases). This CDR3 has 13 residues. V was cut by 3 bases and J by 10 bases, with 13 bases left in between. CDR1 and CDR2 (germline): LNHNV, YYDKDF (reference sequence). CDR3 nucleotides: TGTGCCACCAGCAGGGATCCGGGGGAGACCATATATTTT. Translation gives CATSRDPGETIYF.

Only a few counts were recorded for this clonotype. The rearrangement links TRBV12-3 or TRBV12-4 to TRBJ1-5, with D hard to call. The CDR3 runs to 12 residues. The V end lost 4 bases, the J end lost 10 bases, and 11 bases lay between the germline ends. The CDR3 DNA reads as TGTGCCAGCAGTTCATCTTTCAGCCCCCAGCATTTT. As protein: CASSSSFSPQHF.

J is TRBJ2-7 and V is TRBV9; the match to TRBD2 covers 7 bases. The CDR3 runs to 15 residues. Germline values: CDR1 SGDLS, CDR2 YYNGEE. Trimming cost V 4 bases and J 3 bases; bases outside gene matches: 10. CDR3 sequence reads: CASSPSGGRGYEQYF. DNA of the CDR3: TGTGCCAGCAGCCCATCCGGGGGGAGAGGCTACGAGCAGTACTTC.

This clonotype was found many times. V is TRBV20-1 and J is TRBJ2-7; 9 bases fit TRBD2. The CDR3 has 16 residues. V shed 0 bases, J shed 5 bases, and the junction held 11 bases outside the gene matches. Germline V gives CDR1 DFQATT, CDR2 SNEGSKA (reference sequence). In DNA, the CDR3 is TGCAGTGCTAGAGATCCTTTAGCGGGAGTACCCGACGAGCAGTACTTC. It codes for CSARDPLAGVPDEQYF.

The V gene is TRBV29-1, the J gene TRBJ1-1; D gene unclear. Germline V gene sequence: CDR1 SQVTM, CDR2 ANQGSEA. V was cut by 4 bases and J by 5 bases, with 5 bases left in between. This CDR3 has 10 residues. CDR3 coding DNA: TGCAGCGTTGGCCCAACTGAAGCTTTCTTT. Its protein is CSVGPTEAFF.